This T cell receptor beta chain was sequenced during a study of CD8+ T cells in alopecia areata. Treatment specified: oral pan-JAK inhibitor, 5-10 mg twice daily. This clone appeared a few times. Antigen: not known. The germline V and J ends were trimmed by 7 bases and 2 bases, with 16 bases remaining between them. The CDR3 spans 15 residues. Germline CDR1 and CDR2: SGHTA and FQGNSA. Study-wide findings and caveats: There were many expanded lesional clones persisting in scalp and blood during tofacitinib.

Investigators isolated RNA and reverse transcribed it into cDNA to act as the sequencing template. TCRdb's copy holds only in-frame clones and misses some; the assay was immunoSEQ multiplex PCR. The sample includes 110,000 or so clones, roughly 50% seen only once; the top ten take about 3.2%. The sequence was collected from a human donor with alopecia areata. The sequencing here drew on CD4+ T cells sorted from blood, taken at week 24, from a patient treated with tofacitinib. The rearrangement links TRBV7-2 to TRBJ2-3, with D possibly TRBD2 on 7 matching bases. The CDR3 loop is CASTRGGFVTDTQYF. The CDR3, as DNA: TGTGCCAGCACGAGGGGGGGTTTTGTCACAGATACGCAGTATTTT.